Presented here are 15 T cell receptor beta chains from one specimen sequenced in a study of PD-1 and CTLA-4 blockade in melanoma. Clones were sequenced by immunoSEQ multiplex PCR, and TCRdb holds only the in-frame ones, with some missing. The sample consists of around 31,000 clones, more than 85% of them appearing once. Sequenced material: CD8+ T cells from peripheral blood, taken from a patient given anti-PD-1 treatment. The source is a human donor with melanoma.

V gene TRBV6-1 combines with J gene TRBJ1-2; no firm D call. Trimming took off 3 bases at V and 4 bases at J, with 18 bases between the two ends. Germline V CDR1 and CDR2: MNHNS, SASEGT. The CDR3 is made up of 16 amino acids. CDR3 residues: CASSDLQRATSYGYTF. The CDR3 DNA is TGTGCCAGCAGTGACTTGCAGCGGGCCACGAGCTATGGCTACACCTTC.

The DNA of the CDR3 is TGTGCCATCAGTGAGGACAGTGGCTACACCTTC. Its protein product is CAISEDSGYTF. The chain is built from TRBV10-3 and TRBJ1-2, with D tentatively TRBD1 (5 bases). CDR3 length: 11 residues. With 2 bases removed from V and 7 bases from J, the gap between germline ends came to 5 bases. Germline values: CDR1 ENHRY, CDR2 SYGVKD.

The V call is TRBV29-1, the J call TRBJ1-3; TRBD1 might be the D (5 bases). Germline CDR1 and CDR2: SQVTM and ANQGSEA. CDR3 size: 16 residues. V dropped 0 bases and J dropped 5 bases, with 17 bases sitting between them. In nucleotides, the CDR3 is TGCAGCGTTGAAGACCTGAATAGGGACGGCAGAAACACCATATATTTT. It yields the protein CSVEDLNRDGRNTIYF.

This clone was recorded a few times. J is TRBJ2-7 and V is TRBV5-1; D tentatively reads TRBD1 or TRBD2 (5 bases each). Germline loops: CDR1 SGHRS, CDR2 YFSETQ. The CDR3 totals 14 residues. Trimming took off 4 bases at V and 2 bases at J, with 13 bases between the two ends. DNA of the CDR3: TGCGCCAGCAGCCTCCGGGACGGAACCTACGAGCAGTACTTC. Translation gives CASSLRDGTYEQYF. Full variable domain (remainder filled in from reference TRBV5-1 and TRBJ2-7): KAGVTQTPRYLIKTRGQQVTLSCSPISGHRSVSWYQQTPGQGLQFLFEYFSETQRNKGNFPGRFSGRQFSNSRSEMNVSTLELGDSALYLCASSLRDGTYEQYFGPGTRLTVT.

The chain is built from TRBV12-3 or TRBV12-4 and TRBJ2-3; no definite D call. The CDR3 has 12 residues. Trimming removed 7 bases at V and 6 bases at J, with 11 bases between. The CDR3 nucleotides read TGTGCCAGCACGGGTGGAGCGGATACGCAGTATTTT. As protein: CASTGGADTQYF.

The CDR3 loop reads CASSLGPNYGYTF. CDR3 DNA: TGTGCCAGTAGTCTGGGACCTAACTATGGCTACACCTTC. V gene TRBV19 combines with J gene TRBJ1-2; D is possibly TRBD1 (5 bases). V gave up 5 bases and J gave up 0 bases, with 7 bases separating them. This CDR3 region has 13 residues. CDR1 LNHDA and CDR2 SQIVND come from the germline V gene (reference sequence).

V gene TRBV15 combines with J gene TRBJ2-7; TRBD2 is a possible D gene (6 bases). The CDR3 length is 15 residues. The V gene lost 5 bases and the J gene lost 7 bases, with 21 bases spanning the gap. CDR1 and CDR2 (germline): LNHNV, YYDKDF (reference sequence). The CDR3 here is CATSQRGSGRLEQYF. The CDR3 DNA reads TGTGCCACCAGCCAACGGGGGAGTGGTAGGCTTGAGCAGTACTTC.

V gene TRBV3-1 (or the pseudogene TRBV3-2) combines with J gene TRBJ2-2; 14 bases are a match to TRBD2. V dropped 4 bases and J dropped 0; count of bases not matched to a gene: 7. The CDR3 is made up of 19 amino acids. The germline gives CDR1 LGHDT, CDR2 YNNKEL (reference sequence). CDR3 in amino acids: CASSLWTSGRLANTGELFF. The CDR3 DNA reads TGTGCCAGCAGCCTATGGACTAGCGGGAGGCTAGCGAACACCGGGGAGCTGTTTTTT.

CDR3 sequence (DNA): TGCAGCGTTGAAGAGGTGACTAGCGGGATCTACGAGCAGTACTTC. Protein: CSVEEVTSGIYEQYF. This chain links TRBV29-1 with TRBJ2-7; 11 bases match TRBD2. The V and J ends lost 0 bases and 3 bases, in that order; junction bases with no gene match: 4. The CDR3 extends over 15 amino acids. Germline assignment: CDR1 SQVTM and CDR2 ANQGSEA.

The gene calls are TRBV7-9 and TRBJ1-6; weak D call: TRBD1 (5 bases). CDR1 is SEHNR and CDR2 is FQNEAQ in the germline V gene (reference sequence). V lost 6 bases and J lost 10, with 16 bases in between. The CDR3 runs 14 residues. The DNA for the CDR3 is TGTGCCAGCAGGTCCGGGGCCGTCGGGTCACCCCTCCACTTT. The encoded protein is CASRSGAVGSPLHF.

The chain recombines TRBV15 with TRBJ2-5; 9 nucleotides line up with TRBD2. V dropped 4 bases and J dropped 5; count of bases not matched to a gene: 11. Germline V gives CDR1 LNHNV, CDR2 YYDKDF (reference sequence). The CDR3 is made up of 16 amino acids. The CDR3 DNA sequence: TGTGCCACCAGCATCATACGCGGGGGGGCCCTGGAGACCCAGTACTTC. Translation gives CATSIIRGGALETQYF.

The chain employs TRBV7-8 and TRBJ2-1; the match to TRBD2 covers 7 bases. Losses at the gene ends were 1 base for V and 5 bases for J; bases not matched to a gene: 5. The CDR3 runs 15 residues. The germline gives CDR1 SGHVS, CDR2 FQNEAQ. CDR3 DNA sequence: TGTGCCAGCAGCTTAGAGGTGGGAGGGAACAATGAGCAGTTCTTC. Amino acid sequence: CASSLEVGGNNEQFF.

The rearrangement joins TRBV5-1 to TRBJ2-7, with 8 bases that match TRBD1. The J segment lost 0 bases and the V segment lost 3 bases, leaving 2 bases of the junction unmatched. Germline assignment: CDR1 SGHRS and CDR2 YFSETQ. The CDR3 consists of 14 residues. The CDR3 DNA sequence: TGCGCCAGCAGCTCCACAGGGGGCTCCTACGAGCAGTACTTC. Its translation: CASSSTGGSYEQYF.

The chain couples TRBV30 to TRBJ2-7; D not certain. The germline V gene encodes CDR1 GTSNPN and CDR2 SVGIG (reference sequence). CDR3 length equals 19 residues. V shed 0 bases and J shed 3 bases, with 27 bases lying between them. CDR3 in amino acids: CAWSVVPQDVFVPVYEQYF. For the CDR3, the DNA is TGTGCCTGGAGTGTAGTCCCCCAGGATGTTTTCGTTCCGGTCTACGAGCAGTACTTC.

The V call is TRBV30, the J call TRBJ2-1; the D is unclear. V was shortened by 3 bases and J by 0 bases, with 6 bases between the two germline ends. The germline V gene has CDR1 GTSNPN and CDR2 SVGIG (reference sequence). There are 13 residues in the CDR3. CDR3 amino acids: CAWSLGSYNEQFF. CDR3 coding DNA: TGTGCCTGGAGCTTGGGCTCCTACAATGAGCAGTTCTTC.